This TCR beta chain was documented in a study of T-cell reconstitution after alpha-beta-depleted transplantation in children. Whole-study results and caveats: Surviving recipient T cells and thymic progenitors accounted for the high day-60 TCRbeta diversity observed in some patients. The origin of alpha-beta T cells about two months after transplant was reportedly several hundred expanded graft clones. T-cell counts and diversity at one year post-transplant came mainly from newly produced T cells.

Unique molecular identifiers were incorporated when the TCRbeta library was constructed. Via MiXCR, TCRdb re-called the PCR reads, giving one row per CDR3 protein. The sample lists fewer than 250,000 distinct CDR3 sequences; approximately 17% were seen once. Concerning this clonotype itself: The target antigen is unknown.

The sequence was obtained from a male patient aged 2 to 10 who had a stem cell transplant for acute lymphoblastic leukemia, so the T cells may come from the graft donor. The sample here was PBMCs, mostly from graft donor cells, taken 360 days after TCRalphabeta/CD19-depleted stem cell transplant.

The CDR3 DNA follows: TGCAGTGCTAGGACAGGGGTGGAGAACATTCAGTACTTC. Amino acids: CSARTGVENIQYF. The chain carries TRBV20-1 and TRBJ2-4; TRBD1 matches at 8 bases. Germline CDR1 DFQATT, CDR2 SNEGSKA (reference sequence). The trim removed 3 bases at V and 7 bases at J, leaving 5 bases unmatched. This CDR3 region has 13 residues.